Below, 8 T cell receptor beta chains from the same sample are listed, as sequenced in a study of blood T cell repertoires in COVID-19. The protocol was immunoSEQ multiplex PCR, while the TCRdb copy is restricted to in-frame clones and leaves out a portion. The data show a few hundred thousand clones, with about 81% seen just once and 3.5% to 5% held by the top ten. The sample consisted of PBMCs or T cells enriched from blood (not recorded which). The receptors were sampled from a young man with acute COVID-19.

J is TRBJ1-2 and V is TRBV5-4, with a weak D call TRBD1 (6 bases). CDR1 is SGHNT, CDR2 YYREEE, per germline (reference sequence). V was shortened by 4 bases and J by 4 bases, with 14 bases between the two germline ends. The CDR3 is 14 residues long. For the CDR3, the DNA is TGTGCCAGCAGCCCAGGGGACCGGACCTATGGCTACACCTTC. Translated: CASSPGDRTYGYTF.

The chain couples TRBV30 to TRBJ1-3; 7 bases are shared with TRBD1. J gave up 0 bases and V 5 bases, and 1 base lay outside the gene matches. Germline-derived CDR1 and CDR2 are GTSNPN and SVGIG (reference sequence). This CDR3 has 13 amino acids. The CDR3 nucleotides are TGTGCCTGGGACAGGGCCTCTGGAAACACCATATATTTT. Its protein product is CAWDRASGNTIYF.

The V gene is TRBV11-2, the J gene TRBJ2-3; 10 bases fit TRBD2. Trimming at V came to 0 bases and at J to 1 base, leaving 1 base not matched to a gene. Germline CDR1 reads SGHAT; CDR2 reads FQNNGV. The CDR3 totals 16 residues. In nucleotides, the CDR3 is TGTGCCAGCAGCTTAGAACTAGCGGGACGCACAGATACGCAGTATTTT. The encoded protein is CASSLELAGRTDTQYF.

The gene calls are TRBV9 and TRBJ2-1; D is possibly TRBD2 (6 bases). V lost 4 bases to trimming and J lost 2 bases, with 16 bases between them. This CDR3 spans 16 amino acids. The germline CDR1 and CDR2 sequences are SGDLS and YYNGEE. CDR3 sequence: CASSLTGSPAYNEQFF. The CDR3 nucleotides read TGTGCCAGCAGCCTTACCGGGAGCCCCGCCTACAATGAGCAGTTCTTC.

This chain links TRBV6-5 with TRBJ1-2; 9 nucleotides agree with TRBD1. The CDR3 is 12 residues long. V dropped 8 bases and J dropped 8; count of bases not matched to a gene: 6. The germline V gene has CDR1 MNHEY and CDR2 SVGAGI. The CDR3 reads CASRGTGSGYTF. For the CDR3, the DNA is TGTGCCAGCCGAGGGACAGGGAGCGGCTACACCTTC.

On this clone: In the same sample, other DNA sequences code for this CDR3. The chain links TRBV5-1 to TRBJ1-1, with D tentatively TRBD1 (5 bases). CDR3 length equals 14 residues. The ends were cut back, 0 bases at V and 1 base at J, with 7 bases in the middle. Germline V gives CDR1 SGHRS, CDR2 YFSETQ. The CDR3 nucleotides read TGCGCCAGCAGCTTGGGAACAGGGAACACTGAAGCTTTCTTT. It is translated as CASSLGTGNTEAFF.

This chain uses TRBV12-3 or TRBV12-4 with TRBJ1-1, with no clear D. This CDR3 is built from 13 residues. V gave up 2 bases and J gave up 2 bases, with 6 bases separating them. The chain's CDR3 is CASSLLVNTEAFF. The CDR3 nucleotides are TGTGCCAGCAGTTTATTAGTTAACACTGAAGCTTTCTTT.

The chain combines TRBV5-1 with TRBJ2-3; D possibly corresponds to TRBD2 (5 bases). Germline V gives CDR1 SGHRS, CDR2 YFSETQ. The CDR3 is 15 amino acids. V was cut by 0 bases and J by 6 bases, with 14 bases left in between. The CDR3 bases are TGCGCCAGCAGCTTGGCCCGGCCCACGGGGGATACGCAGTATTTT. It encodes CASSLARPTGDTQYF.